What follows are 29 T cell receptor beta chains derived from one specimen sequenced in a study of T cell responses to AZD1222 COVID-19 vaccine. Generated by immunoSEQ multiplex PCR, the TCRdb table keeps only in-frame clones and is missing some. The repertoire has about 110,000 clones, 80% to 95% of them found once; the top ten carry approximately 8.2%. The input for sequencing was peripheral blood, taken 28 days after the second AZD1222 dose. The source of these receptors is an adult who received the AZD1222 COVID-19 vaccine.

In this sample, this clone turned up once. The V gene is TRBV12-3 or TRBV12-4, the J gene TRBJ2-7; D tentatively reads TRBD1 or TRBD2 (5 bases each). Trimming removed 6 bases from V and 1 base from J, with 10 bases in between. CDR3 size: 13 residues. The CDR3 nucleotides read TGTGCCAGCAGCCGGGACGGTTCCTACGAGCAGTACTTC. Its translation is CASSRDGSYEQYF.

The V call is TRBV30, the J call TRBJ2-7, with D unclear. The length of the CDR3 is 12 residues. V lost 2 bases to trimming and J lost 7 bases, with 12 bases between them. From germline, CDR1 is GTSNPN and CDR2 SVGIG (reference sequence). The CDR3 spells CAWSPDRLEQYF. CDR3 nucleotides: TGTGCCTGGAGTCCTGACCGCTTGGAGCAGTACTTC.

The chain uses TRBV7-2 and TRBJ2-7; TRBD1 agrees at 7 bases. CDR1 and CDR2 from the germline V gene are SGHTA and FQGNSA. V dropped 5 bases and J dropped 0; count of bases not matched to a gene: 7. The CDR3 loop spans 15 amino acids. The CDR3 DNA sequence: TGTGCCAGCAGCAGCTTAACAGGGGCCTCCTACGAGCAGTACTTC. This translates into CASSSLTGASYEQYF.

This chain connects TRBV9 to TRBJ1-3, with D possibly being TRBD1 (5 bases). V dropped 1 base and J dropped 1 base, with 9 bases sitting between them. Germline values: CDR1 SGDLS, CDR2 YYNGEE. CDR3 length equals 15 residues. CDR3 amino acids: CASSVSGSSGNTIYF. The CDR3 coding sequence is TGTGCCAGCAGCGTATCAGGGTCATCTGGAAACACCATATATTTT.

This sequence joins TRBV7-3 and TRBJ2-3, with unresolved D. This CDR3 comprises 13 residues. Looked up from germline, CDR1 is SGHTA and CDR2 is FQGTGA. With 2 bases removed from V and 3 bases from J, the gap between germline ends came to 6 bases. CDR3 sequence (DNA): TGTGCCAGCAGCTTAGCATATACAGATACGCAGTATTTT. Translation: CASSLAYTDTQYF.

This rearrangement joins TRBV29-1 to TRBJ2-3; the match to TRBD2 covers 14 bases. Trimming cost V 7 bases and J 14 bases; bases outside gene matches: 14. This CDR3 comprises 14 residues. The germline gives CDR1 SQVTM, CDR2 ANQGSEA. The CDR3 loop is CSAEPGLAGDVRYF. The CDR3 DNA follows: TGCAGCGCTGAGCCGGGACTAGCGGGGGACGTCCGGTATTTT.

This clone has just one count. This sequence joins TRBV11-2 and TRBJ2-7, with TRBD2 matching 9 bases. Germline trimming cut 1 base from V and 1 base from J; bases unmatched to any gene: 8. Looked up from germline, CDR1 is SGHAT and CDR2 is FQNNGV. The CDR3 runs to 17 residues. The CDR3 here is CASSLVALAGGSYEQYF. CDR3 DNA: TGTGCCAGCAGCTTAGTCGCACTAGCGGGTGGGTCCTACGAGCAGTACTTC.

The rearrangement joins TRBV14 to TRBJ2-3; D is ambiguous. With 4 bases removed from V and 5 bases from J, the gap between germline ends came to 16 bases. Germline V gene data show CDR1 as SGHDN and CDR2 as FVKESK. The CDR3 runs to 15 residues. CDR3 bases: TGTGCCAGCAGCCTTACGCCCTATACGGGAGATACGCAGTATTTT. This sequence encodes CASSLTPYTGDTQYF.

This chain connects TRBV7-9 to TRBJ1-1, with D hard to call. V was cut by 3 bases and J by 2 bases, with 7 bases left in between. CDR3 length: 13 amino acids. Looked up from germline, CDR1 is SEHNR and CDR2 is FQNEAQ (reference sequence). CDR3 region: CASSFVKNTEAFF. The CDR3, as DNA: TGTGCCAGCAGCTTTGTGAAAAACACTGAAGCTTTCTTT. Full variable domain (missing parts from reference TRBV7-9 and TRBJ1-1): DTGVSQNPRHKITKRGQNVTFRCDPISEHNRLYWYRQTLGQGPEFLTYFQNEAQLEKSRLLSDRFSAERPKGSFSTLEIQRTEQGDSAMYLCASSFVKNTEAFFGQGTRLTVV.

The J gene is TRBJ1-5, the V gene TRBV12-3 or TRBV12-4; D is ambiguous. With 11 bases removed from V and 2 bases from J, the gap between germline ends came to 13 bases. CDR3 size: 13 residues. The CDR3 DNA sequence: TGTGCCGTCAGCACAATGGGCAATCAGCCCCAGCATTTT. It is translated as CAVSTMGNQPQHF.

This sequence joins TRBV5-1 and TRBJ1-2; a possible D gene is TRBD1 (5 bases). With 5 bases removed from V and 3 bases from J, the gap between germline ends came to 11 bases. The germline gives CDR1 SGHRS, CDR2 YFSETQ. CDR3 length: 13 amino acids. The CDR3, as DNA: TGCGCCAGCAGTCGGTCCAGGGACTATGGCTACACCTTC. Translating it yields CASSRSRDYGYTF.

This clone was seen only a few times. The V gene is TRBV4-1, the J gene TRBJ2-1, with 9 bases matching TRBD1. Germline CDR1 MGHRA, CDR2 YSYEKL. This CDR3 region has 15 residues. The CDR3 DNA sequence: TGCCCCACCCCCCCACAGGGGGCAATCTACAATGAGCAGTTCTTC. Translated, it gives CPTPPQGAIYNEQFF.

The chain carries TRBV5-5 and TRBJ1-6; D gene ambiguous. The CDR3 totals 13 residues. Trimming stripped 2 bases from V and 3 bases from J, with 3 bases between. CDR1 is SGHKS, CDR2 YYEKEE, per germline (reference sequence). This CDR3 reads CASSFDYNSPLHF. The DNA of the CDR3 is TGTGCCAGCAGCTTTGACTATAATTCACCCCTCCACTTT.

V is TRBV11-2 and J is TRBJ2-7, with a tentative D call TRBD1 (6 bases). Trimming took off 6 bases at V and 1 base at J, with 16 bases between the two ends. Per germline, CDR1 SGHAT and CDR2 FQNNGV. The CDR3 loop spans 15 amino acids. The CDR3 nucleotides are TGTGCCAGCAGGTCCGACAGGAGCCATTCCTACGAGCAGTACTTC. Its translation is CASRSDRSHSYEQYF.

V is TRBV5-1 and J is TRBJ1-1, with D perhaps TRBD1 (5 bases). This CDR3 region has 14 residues. Germline V gene lookup returns CDR1 SGHRS and CDR2 YFSETQ. Trimming pared 4 bases from V and 2 bases from J, leaving 12 bases between. CDR3 sequence: CASSLGTGNTEAFF. Here the CDR3 DNA reads TGCGCCAGCAGCCTGGGGACGGGTAACACTGAAGCTTTCTTT.

The rearrangement uses TRBV4-2 and TRBJ1-2; no reliable D call. The CDR3 is 14 amino acids. Germline V gene sequence: CDR1 LGHNA, CDR2 YNFKEQ. The V end was cut by 4 bases, the J end by 3 bases, with 12 bases between. CDR3 amino acids: CASSPLVEDYGYTF. The CDR3 coding sequence is TGTGCCAGCAGCCCCCTGGTGGAAGACTATGGCTACACCTTC.

This rearrangement joins TRBV7-2 to TRBJ2-2; D possibly uses TRBD1 or TRBD2 (5 bases each). Trimming left V 5 bases short and J 7 bases short, with 17 bases between. This CDR3 comprises 15 residues. Germline CDR1 and CDR2: SGHTA and FQGNSA. CDR3 in amino acids: CASSQAGTLSGELFF. CDR3 coding DNA: TGTGCCAGCAGCCAGGCAGGGACCCTAAGCGGGGAGCTGTTTTTT.

The rearrangement links TRBV7-2 to TRBJ1-6; D possibly corresponds to TRBD1 (5 bases). V lost 1 base and J 3 bases, leaving 10 bases between the germline ends. In germline, CDR1 is SGHTA, CDR2 FQGNSA. This CDR3 has 16 residues. The CDR3 DNA sequence: TGTGCCAGCAGCTTAGATACGGGACGCTATAATTCACCCCTCCACTTT. It encodes CASSLDTGRYNSPLHF.

This chain uses TRBV7-2 with TRBJ2-5; D unresolved. Germline loops: CDR1 SGHTA, CDR2 FQGNSA. The CDR3 totals 14 residues. V shed 5 bases and J shed 5 bases, with 15 bases lying between them. In nucleotides, the CDR3 is TGTGCCAGCAGCCGCGCGACCTTCGGGGAGACCCAGTACTTC. Translation gives CASSRATFGETQYF.

The chain recombines TRBV19 with TRBJ1-4; the match to TRBD1 covers 8 bases. The CDR3 is made up of 17 amino acids. In germline, CDR1 is LNHDA, CDR2 SQIVND (reference sequence). After removal of 7 bases from V and 0 bases from J, the junction contained 10 bases not matched to a gene. The CDR3 loop reads CASTVLGQATTNEKLFF. In DNA form, the CDR3 reads TGTGCCAGTACAGTCTTGGGACAGGCAACAACTAATGAAAAACTGTTTTTT.

The CDR3 protein is CASSWGTGRVPGELFF. Here the CDR3 DNA reads TGTGCCAGCAGCTGGGGGACAGGGAGGGTTCCCGGGGAGCTGTTTTTT. The genes are TRBV5-6 and TRBJ2-2, with TRBD1 identical over 9 bases. This CDR3 contains 16 residues. Losses at the gene ends were 3 bases for V and 6 bases for J; bases not matched to a gene: 9. Germline V lookup: CDR1 SGHDT, CDR2 YYEEEE.

V gene TRBV6-5 combines with J gene TRBJ2-3; D is possibly TRBD2 (6 bases). Germline values: CDR1 MNHEY, CDR2 SVGAGI. This CDR3 contains 16 residues. V shed 0 bases and J shed 2 bases, with 12 bases lying between them. The CDR3 coding sequence is TGTGCCAGCAGTTACTCTGCGCGGGGCTACACAGATACGCAGTATTTT. Protein: CASSYSARGYTDTQYF.

The CDR3 DNA reads as TGTGCCAGCAGCCACCGGACAGGGGGTGATGAAAAACTGTTTTTT. Its translation: CASSHRTGGDEKLFF. This chain links TRBV6-5 with TRBJ1-4; 10 positions agree with TRBD1. Germline CDR1 is MNHEY and CDR2 is SVGAGI. The ends lost 6 bases at V and 6 bases at J; junction bases unmatched: 7. This CDR3 comprises 15 residues.

The chain combines TRBV7-2 with TRBJ2-2, with TRBD2 identical over 10 bases. The ends lost 1 base at V and 4 bases at J; junction bases unmatched: 9. CDR1 is SGHTA and CDR2 is FQGNSA in the germline V gene. The CDR3 consists of 18 residues. In nucleotides, the CDR3 is TGTGCCAGCAGCTTAGTTCTAGCGGGGGCCGGGAGCACCGGGGAGCTGTTTTTT. Protein sequence: CASSLVLAGAGSTGELFF. The variable domain in full, with the rest retrieved from reference TRBV7-2 and TRBJ2-2, is GAGVSQSPSNKVTEKGKDVELRCDPISGHTALYWYRQSLGQGLEFLIYFQGNSAPDKSGLPSDRFSAERTGGSVSTLTIQRTQQEDSAVYLCASSLVLAGAGSTGELFFGEGSRLTVL.

The chain uses TRBV6-2 or TRBV6-3 and TRBJ1-5; TRBD1 is a possible D gene (5 bases). With 6 bases removed from V and 3 bases from J, the gap between germline ends came to 18 bases. The germline CDR1 and CDR2 sequences are MNHEY and SVGEGT. The CDR3 runs to 16 residues. CDR3 in amino acids: CASRPSGGSANQPQHF. The CDR3 DNA reads as TGTGCCAGCAGACCTTCGGGGGGGTCGGCCAATCAGCCCCAGCATTTT.

The chain combines TRBV7-3 with TRBJ1-1, with D perhaps matching TRBD1 (5 bases). Trimming took off 5 bases at V and 3 bases at J, with 10 bases between the two ends. In germline, CDR1 is SGHTA, CDR2 FQGTGA. The CDR3 length is 13 residues. CDR3 DNA sequence: TGTGCCAGCAGCCGGGGGGAGGACACTGAAGCTTTCTTT. Translated, it gives CASSRGEDTEAFF.

V gene TRBV18 combines with J gene TRBJ1-3; D gene uncertain. Germline V CDR1 and CDR2: KGHSH, LQKENI. V was shortened by 6 bases and J by 0 bases, with 15 bases between the two germline ends. The CDR3 covers 16 residues. CDR3 coding DNA: TGTGCCAGCTCCCCCCGGGAGCTCGTCTCTGGAAACACCATATATTTT. It is translated as CASSPRELVSGNTIYF.

The chain carries TRBV18 and TRBJ1-2; D may be TRBD1 (6 bases). V was cut by 2 bases and J by 0 bases, with 25 bases left in between. This CDR3 has 20 amino acids. Germline V gene sequence: CDR1 KGHSH, CDR2 LQKENI. This CDR3 reads CASSPTGGGQAGSANYGYTF. DNA of the CDR3: TGTGCCAGCTCACCAACGGGGGGGGGCCAGGCCGGCTCAGCTAACTATGGCTACACCTTC. Variable domain in full (rest from reference TRBV18 and TRBJ1-2): NAGVMQNPRHLVRRRGQEARLRCSPMKGHSHVYWYRQLPEEGLKFMVYLQKENIIDESGMPKERFSAEFPKEGPSILRIQQVVRGDSAAYFCASSPTGGGQAGSANYGYTFGSGTRLTVV.

The chain employs TRBV18 and TRBJ2-3; 13 bases are a match to TRBD2. Trimming at V came to 2 bases and at J to 2 bases, leaving 4 bases not matched to a gene. CDR1 and CDR2 from the germline V gene are KGHSH and LQKENI. The CDR3 is made up of 17 amino acids. The CDR3 region has the DNA TGTGCCAGCTCACCATCGACTAGCGGGGGGTACACAGATACGCAGTATTTT. Protein product: CASSPSTSGGYTDTQYF.